The 26 T cell receptor beta chains given below trace back to one sample, sequenced in a study of human T cells and chemical hapten exposure. Each CDR3 protein gets one entry after TCRdb re-called the RACE reads with MiXCR. Among roughly 97,000 distinct CDR3 sequences listed, roughly 27% were seen once. The sample's time point: patch test 3, about 24 weeks after DPC sensitization. The sample's treatment: therapeutic diphenylcyclopropenone sensitization with weekly scalp DPC. This specimen consisted of whole blood, obtained in connection with sensitization to the hapten diphenylcyclopropenone (DPC). These TCRs come from a man aged 35 to 55 with alopecia areata. Some clones in this sample may be carry-over from other donors' samples.

By share, this clonotype counts as medium-sized (0.01 to 0.1%). The chain employs TRBV29-1 and TRBJ1-5, with unresolved D. The CDR3 consists of 15 residues. CDR1 and CDR2 from the germline V gene are SQVTM and ANQGSEA. V gave up 4 bases and J gave up 2 bases, with 15 bases separating them. The CDR3 bases are TGCAGCGTTGCGGACGGGGTGTTGGGCAATCAGCCCCAGCATTTT. This codes for CSVADGVLGNQPQHF.

The rearrangement joins TRBV5-6 to TRBJ1-1; the D gene is possibly TRBD1 (5 bases). V gave up 3 bases and J gave up 3 bases, with 18 bases separating them. The CDR3 extends over 16 amino acids. Per germline, CDR1 SGHDT and CDR2 YYEEEE. The chain's CDR3 is CASSYLTWGADTEAFF. In nucleotides, the CDR3 is TGTGCCAGCAGCTATCTAACATGGGGCGCGGACACTGAAGCTTTCTTT.

The rearrangement links TRBV3-1 to TRBJ2-5; D is uncertain. The V and J ends lost 1 base and 3 bases respectively, with 9 bases between them. Germline V lookup: CDR1 LGHDT, CDR2 YNNKEL (reference sequence). The CDR3 spans 14 residues. CDR3 protein: CASSQVWVKETQYF. CDR3 coding DNA: TGTGCCAGCAGCCAAGTGTGGGTCAAAGAGACCCAGTACTTC.

V gene TRBV20-1 combines with J gene TRBJ2-5, with 12 bases identical to TRBD2. Per germline, CDR1 DFQATT and CDR2 SNEGSKA (reference sequence). J lost 4 bases, V lost 5 bases, and 8 bases had no gene match. This CDR3 region has 15 residues. CDR3 sequence (DNA): TGCAGTGCTGGGGATAAGACTAGCGGGAGAGAGACCCAGTACTTC. This translates into CSAGDKTSGRETQYF.

This clonotype was seen a handful of times. The chain couples TRBV20-1 to TRBJ2-6; a possible D gene is TRBD1 (5 bases). The V gene lost 0 bases and the J gene lost 0 bases, with 12 bases spanning the gap. Germline V CDR1 and CDR2: DFQATT, SNEGSKA (reference sequence). This CDR3 comprises 17 residues. As DNA, the CDR3 is TGCAGTGCTAGAGAGAAGGGGCGGATCTCTGGGGCCAACGTCCTGACTTTC. Translation: CSAREKGRISGANVLTF.

Points on this clonotype: One end of the junction fails to match germline, which may point to a read error. The genes are TRBV12-3 or TRBV12-4 and TRBJ1-5, with 8 bases lining up with TRBD1. The CDR3 runs to 13 residues. CDR3 protein: CACSWTGQKPQHF. The DNA of the CDR3 is TGTGCCTGCAGCTGGACAGGGCAAAAGCCCCAGCATTTT.

This clonotype was observed a handful of times. The rearrangement uses TRBV20-1 and TRBJ2-3; no definite D call. CDR1 and CDR2 from the germline V gene are DFQATT and SNEGSKA (reference sequence). V was pared by 2 bases and J by 1 base, with 7 bases between. This CDR3 region has 13 residues. This CDR3 is CSARLPGTDTQYF. CDR3 in DNA: TGCAGTGCTAGACTCCCCGGCACAGATACGCAGTATTTT.

A few counts support this clonotype. The chain joins TRBV20-1 to TRBJ2-7; 9 nucleotides line up with TRBD2. The J segment lost 0 bases and the V segment lost 4 bases, leaving 4 bases of the junction unmatched. This CDR3 is 14 amino acids long. Germline lookup yields CDR1 DFQATT and CDR2 SNEGSKA (reference sequence). The CDR3, as DNA: TGCAGTGCTATCAGCGGGAGGAGCTCCTACGAGCAGTACTTC. Translation: CSAISGRSSYEQYF.

The chain joins TRBV5-6 to TRBJ1-4, with 10 bases fitting TRBD1. This CDR3 is built from 13 residues. The V segment lost 3 bases and the J segment 8 bases; nucleotides outside the gene matches: 1. CDR1 and CDR2 from the germline V gene are SGHDT and YYEEEE. CDR3 nucleotides: TGTGCCAGCAGCTCGGGACAGGGGGAAAAACTGTTTTTT. Translation gives CASSSGQGEKLFF.

This clonotype was seen just once. The rearrangement uses TRBV18 and TRBJ2-7, with 9 bases identical to TRBD2. CDR1 KGHSH and CDR2 LQKENI come from the germline V gene. Trimming at V came to 3 bases and at J to 6 bases, leaving 12 bases not matched to a gene. The CDR3 extends over 16 amino acids. CDR3 region: CASSPASGAPWIEQYF. CDR3 in DNA: TGTGCCAGCTCACCGGCTAGCGGGGCACCCTGGATCGAGCAGTACTTC.

This chain joins TRBV3-1 and TRBJ2-7, with TRBD2 matching over 7 bases. With V trimmed by 0 bases and J by 0 bases, 5 bases remained unmatched. Germline CDR1 is LGHDT and CDR2 is YNNKEL (reference sequence). This CDR3 is built from 16 residues. The CDR3 protein is CASSQESGTISYEQYF. The CDR3 DNA reads as TGTGCCAGCAGCCAAGAAAGCGGGACTATCTCCTACGAGCAGTACTTC.

The CDR3 nucleotides are TGTGCCAGCAGTCCAAACAGGGGACTAGCGGGAGGCAATGAGCAGTTCTTC. Protein: CASSPNRGLAGGNEQFF. This chain links TRBV27 with TRBJ2-1; TRBD2 matches at 15 bases. The CDR3 has 17 residues. The junction had 8 bases not matched to a gene; V was cut back by 5 bases and J by 6 bases. CDR1 and CDR2 from the germline V gene are MNHEY and SMNVEV (reference sequence).

The CDR3 spells CATSLGTRDTQYF. Here the CDR3 DNA reads TGTGCCACCTCTTTGGGGACTAGGGATACGCAGTATTTT. The V and J genes are TRBV7-9 and TRBJ2-3; the match to TRBD2 covers 8 bases. Per germline, CDR1 SEHNR and CDR2 FQNEAQ (reference sequence). This CDR3 has 13 residues. Unmatched junction bases numbered 9, after V lost 10 bases and J lost 6 bases.

This clonotype was recorded a few times. The chain employs TRBV28 and TRBJ2-5; D could derive from TRBD1 or TRBD2 (7 bases each). V was shortened by 11 bases and J by 4 bases, with 17 bases between the two germline ends. CDR1 is MDHEN, CDR2 SYDVKM, per germline. The CDR3 consists of 13 residues. The CDR3 reads CAGAGGVPETQYF. CDR3 in DNA: TGTGCCGGAGCAGGGGGGGTCCCAGAGACCCAGTACTTC. Full variable domain (rest looked up from reference TRBV28 and TRBJ2-5): DVKVTQSSRYLVKRTGEKVFLECVQDMDHENMFWYRQDPGLGLRLIYFSYDVKMKEKGDIPEGYSVSREKKERFSLILESASTNQTSMYLCAGAGGVPETQYFGPGTRLLVL.

This clonotype was counted a few times. The chain has TRBV15 and TRBJ1-5, with D unclear. CDR1 is LNHNV, CDR2 YYDKDF, per germline (reference sequence). The V and J ends lost 2 bases and 0 bases respectively, with 8 bases between them. The CDR3 is 15 residues long. Here the CDR3 reads CATSRSVYSNQPQHF. The CDR3 DNA reads as TGTGCCACCAGCAGATCAGTATATAGCAATCAGCCCCAGCATTTT.

This clonotype was picked up a small number of times. The V gene is TRBV21-1, the J gene TRBJ2-5; the D call of TRBD1 is as the table states it, not checked on the DNA. TRBV21-1 is labeled a pseudogene. The CDR3 is 21 amino acids. CDR3 nucleotide sequence: TGTGCCAGCAGCAAAGCGGACACTCAACACAGGGGCAAACTAGGAGGGGAGACCCAGTACTTC. Its translation: CASSKADTQHRGKLGGETQYF.

This clonotype has only a few counts. This chain joins TRBV20-1 and TRBJ1-1; D possibly corresponds to TRBD1 (5 bases). This CDR3 is 14 amino acids long. V lost 0 bases and J lost 6, with 14 bases in between. Germline loops: CDR1 DFQATT, CDR2 SNEGSKA (reference sequence). The CDR3 here is CSARDSAGSPEAFF. CDR3 DNA sequence: TGCAGTGCTAGAGATTCGGCAGGGTCCCCTGAAGCTTTCTTT.

Only a few counts were recorded for this clonotype. The chain recombines TRBV6-5 with TRBJ2-3, with D perhaps TRBD1 (6 bases). Trimming pared 2 bases from V and 3 bases from J, leaving 9 bases between. The CDR3 spans 14 residues. Germline lookup yields CDR1 MNHEY and CDR2 SVGAGI. CDR3 protein: CASSYDRITDTQYF. DNA for the CDR3: TGTGCCAGCAGTTACGACAGGATTACAGATACGCAGTATTTT.

This clonotype was counted once. This chain joins TRBV6-5 and TRBJ2-1, with 8 bases matching TRBD1. Looked up from germline, CDR1 is MNHEY and CDR2 is SVGAGI. J gave up 6 bases and V 6 bases, and 13 bases lay outside the gene matches. The CDR3 loop spans 16 amino acids. The CDR3 spells CASSRPGQGVANEQFF. The CDR3 coding sequence is TGTGCCAGCAGCAGACCCGGACAGGGAGTCGCCAATGAGCAGTTCTTC.

This chain joins TRBV5-6 and TRBJ2-6; D gene unclear. The CDR3 is 18 amino acids. Trimming left V 3 bases short and J 0 bases short, with 16 bases between. The germline CDR1 and CDR2 sequences are SGHDT and YYEEEE. CDR3 sequence reads: CASSSTWTVGSGANVLTF. The CDR3 nucleotides read TGTGCCAGCAGCTCAACCTGGACGGTGGGCTCTGGGGCCAACGTCCTGACTTTC.

The chain joins TRBV18 to TRBJ2-5; D gene unclear. The CDR3 runs 12 residues. Germline V gene sequence: CDR1 KGHSH, CDR2 LQKENI. V lost 3 bases, J lost 0 bases, and 2 bases lay in between. The DNA for the CDR3 is TGTGCCAGCTCACCGTACCAAGAGACCCAGTACTTC. Its protein is CASSPYQETQYF.

In this sample, this clonotype turned up a few times. V is TRBV7-9 and J is TRBJ1-4, with D hard to call. V was trimmed by 5 bases and J by 0 bases, leaving 13 bases between them. The germline V gene has CDR1 SEHNR and CDR2 FQNEAQ (reference sequence). The CDR3 sequence is 16 residues long. CDR3 DNA sequence: TGTGCCAGCAGCCATAACGGGATAGCAACTAATGAAAAACTGTTTTTT. Its protein is CASSHNGIATNEKLFF. Together with reference TRBV7-9 and TRBJ1-4, the CDR3 gives the full variable domain: DTGVSQNPRHKITKRGQNVTFRCDPISEHNRLYWYRQTLGQGPEFLTYFQNEAQLEKSRLLSDRFSAERPKGSFSTLEIQRTEQGDSAMYLCASSHNGIATNEKLFFGSGTQLSVL.

This clonotype was picked up a small number of times. This chain connects TRBV12-3 or TRBV12-4 to TRBJ2-2; perhaps TRBD1 as D (6 bases). The germline V and J ends were trimmed by 7 bases and 2 bases, with 14 bases remaining between them. This CDR3 spans 15 amino acids. CDR3 in amino acids: CASTPGHQNTGELFF. The CDR3 region has the DNA TGTGCCAGCACCCCGGGACACCAAAACACCGGGGAGCTGTTTTTT.

This clonotype showed up just a few times. This chain links TRBV27 with TRBJ1-1, with D perhaps TRBD1 (5 bases). Trimming removed 5 bases from V and 2 bases from J, with 15 bases in between. The CDR3 is made up of 15 amino acids. CDR1 is MNHEY and CDR2 is SMNVEV in the germline V gene (reference sequence). For the CDR3, the DNA is TGTGCCAGCAGTGCAAAAAGGGGATACAACACTGAAGCTTTCTTT. Protein sequence: CASSAKRGYNTEAFF.

This rearrangement joins TRBV11-2 to TRBJ1-6; 7 nucleotides agree with TRBD1. V gave up 3 bases and J gave up 10 bases; unmatched junction bases: 12. Germline values: CDR1 SGHAT, CDR2 FQNNGV. The CDR3 runs 16 residues. The CDR3 spells CASSFEDREEDSPLHF. The CDR3 DNA sequence: TGTGCCAGCAGCTTCGAAGACAGGGAGGAGGACTCACCCCTCCACTTT.

The table lists this clonotype with many counts. The chain recombines TRBV9 with TRBJ2-3; the match to TRBD2 covers 10 bases. CDR3 length: 18 residues. Germline trimming cut 0 bases from V and 4 bases from J; bases unmatched to any gene: 11. Germline CDR1 is SGDLS and CDR2 is YYNGEE. The CDR3 protein is CASSVEFASGSRADTQYF. The DNA for the CDR3 is TGTGCCAGCAGCGTAGAGTTCGCTAGCGGGAGTAGGGCAGATACGCAGTATTTT.